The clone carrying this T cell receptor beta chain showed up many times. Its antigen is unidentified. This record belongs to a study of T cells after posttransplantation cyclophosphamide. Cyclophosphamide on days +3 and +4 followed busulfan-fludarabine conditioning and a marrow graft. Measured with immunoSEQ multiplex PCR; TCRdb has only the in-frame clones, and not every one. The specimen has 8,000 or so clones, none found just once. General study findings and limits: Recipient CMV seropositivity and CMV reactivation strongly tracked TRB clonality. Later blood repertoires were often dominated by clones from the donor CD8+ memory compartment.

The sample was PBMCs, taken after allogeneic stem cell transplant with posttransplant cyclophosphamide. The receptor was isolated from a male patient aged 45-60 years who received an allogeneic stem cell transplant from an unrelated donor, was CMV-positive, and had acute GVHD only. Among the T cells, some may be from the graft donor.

CDR3 DNA sequence: TGTGCTAGTGGACCCAGGGGCGGAGAGACCCAGTACTTC. Residues: CASGPRGGETQYF. The rearrangement links TRBV12-5 to TRBJ2-5; perhaps TRBD1 as D (6 bases). The CDR3 has 13 amino acids. The V gene's germline CDR1 is LGHNT and CDR2 FRNRAP. Trimming left V 6 bases short and J 4 bases short, with 12 bases between.